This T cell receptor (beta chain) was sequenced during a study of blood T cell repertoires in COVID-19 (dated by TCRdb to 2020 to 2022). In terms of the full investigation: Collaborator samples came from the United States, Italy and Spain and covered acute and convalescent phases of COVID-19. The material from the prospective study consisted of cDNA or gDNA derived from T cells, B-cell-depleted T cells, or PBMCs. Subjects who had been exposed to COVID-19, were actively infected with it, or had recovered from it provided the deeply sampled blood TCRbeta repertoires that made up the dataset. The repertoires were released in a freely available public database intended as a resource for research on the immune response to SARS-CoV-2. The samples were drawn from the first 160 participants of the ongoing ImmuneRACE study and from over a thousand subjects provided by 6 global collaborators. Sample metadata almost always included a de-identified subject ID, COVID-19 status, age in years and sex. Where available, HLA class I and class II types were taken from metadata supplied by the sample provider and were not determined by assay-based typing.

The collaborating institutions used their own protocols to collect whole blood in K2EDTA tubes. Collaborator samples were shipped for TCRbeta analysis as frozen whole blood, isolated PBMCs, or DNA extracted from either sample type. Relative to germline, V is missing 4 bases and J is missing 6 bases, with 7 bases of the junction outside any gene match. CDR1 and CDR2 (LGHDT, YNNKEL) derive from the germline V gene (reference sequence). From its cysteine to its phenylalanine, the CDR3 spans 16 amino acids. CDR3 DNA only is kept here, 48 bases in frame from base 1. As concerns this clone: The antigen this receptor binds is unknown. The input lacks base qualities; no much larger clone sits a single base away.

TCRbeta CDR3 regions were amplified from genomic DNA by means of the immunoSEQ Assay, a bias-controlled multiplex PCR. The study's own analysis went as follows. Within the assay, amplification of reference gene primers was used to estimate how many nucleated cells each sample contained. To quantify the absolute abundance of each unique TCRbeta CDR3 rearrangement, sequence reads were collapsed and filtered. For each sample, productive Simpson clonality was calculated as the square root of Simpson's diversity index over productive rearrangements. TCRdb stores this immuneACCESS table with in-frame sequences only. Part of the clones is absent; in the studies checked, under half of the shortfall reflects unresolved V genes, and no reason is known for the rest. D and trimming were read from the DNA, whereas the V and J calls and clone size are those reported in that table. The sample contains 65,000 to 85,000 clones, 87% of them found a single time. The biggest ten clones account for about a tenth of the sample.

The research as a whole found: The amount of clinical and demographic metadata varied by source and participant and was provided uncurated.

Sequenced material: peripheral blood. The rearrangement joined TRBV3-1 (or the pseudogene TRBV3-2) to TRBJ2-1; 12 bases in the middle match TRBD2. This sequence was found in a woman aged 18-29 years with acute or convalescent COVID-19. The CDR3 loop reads CASSLRLAGDLNEQFF. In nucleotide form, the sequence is TGTGCCAGCAGCCTCCGACTAGCGGGGGATCTCAATGAGCAGTTCTTC.